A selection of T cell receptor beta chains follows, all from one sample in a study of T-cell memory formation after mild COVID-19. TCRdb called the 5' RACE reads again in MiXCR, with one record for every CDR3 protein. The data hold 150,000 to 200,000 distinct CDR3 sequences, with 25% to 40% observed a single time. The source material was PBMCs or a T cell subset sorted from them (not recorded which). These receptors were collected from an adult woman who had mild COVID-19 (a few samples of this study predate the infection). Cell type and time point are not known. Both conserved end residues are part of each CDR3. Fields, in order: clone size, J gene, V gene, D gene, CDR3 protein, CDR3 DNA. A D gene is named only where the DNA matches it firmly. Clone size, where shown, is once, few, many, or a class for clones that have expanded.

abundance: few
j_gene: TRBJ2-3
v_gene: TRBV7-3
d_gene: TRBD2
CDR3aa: CASSPLAGARTDTQYF
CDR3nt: TGTGCCAGCAGTCCACTAGCGGGGGCCCGCACAGATACGCAGTATTTT

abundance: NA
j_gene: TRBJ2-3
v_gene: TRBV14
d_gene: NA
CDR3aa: CASSQGGVDTQYF
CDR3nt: TGTGCCAGCAGCCAAGGAGGTGTAGATACGCAGTATTTT

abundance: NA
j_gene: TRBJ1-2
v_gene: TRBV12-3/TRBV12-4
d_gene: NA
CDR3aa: CASRSPQGGDYGYTF
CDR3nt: TGTGCCAGCAGATCACCACAAGGAGGCGACTATGGCTACACCTTC

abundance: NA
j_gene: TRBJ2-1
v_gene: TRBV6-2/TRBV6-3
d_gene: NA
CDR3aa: CASSLIGTGEQFF
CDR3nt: TGTGCCAGCAGCCTAATCGGGACTGGAGAGCAGTTCTTC

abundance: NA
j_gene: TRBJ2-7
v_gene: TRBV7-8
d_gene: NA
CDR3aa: CASSLDLEGGDYEQYF
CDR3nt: TGTGCCAGCAGCTTAGACCTTGAGGGCGGGGACTACGAGCAGTACTTC

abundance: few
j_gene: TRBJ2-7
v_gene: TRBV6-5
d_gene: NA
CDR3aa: CASSYSMQGEQYF
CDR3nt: TGTGCCAGCAGTTACTCGATGCAGGGAGAGCAGTACTTC

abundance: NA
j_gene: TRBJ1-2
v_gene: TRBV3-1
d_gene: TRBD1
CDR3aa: CASHRDRDYGYTF
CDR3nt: TGTGCCAGCCACAGGGACAGGGACTATGGCTACACCTTC

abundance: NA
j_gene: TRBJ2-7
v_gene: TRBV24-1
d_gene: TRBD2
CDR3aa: CATSDGTSGRYEQYF
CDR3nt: TGTGCCACCAGTGATGGGACTAGCGGGAGATACGAGCAGTACTTC

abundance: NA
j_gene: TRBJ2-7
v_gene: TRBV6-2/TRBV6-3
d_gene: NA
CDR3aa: CASSYSSGSRSYEQYF
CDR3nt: TGTGCCAGCAGTTACTCGTCCGGCTCTCGCTCCTACGAGCAGTACTTC

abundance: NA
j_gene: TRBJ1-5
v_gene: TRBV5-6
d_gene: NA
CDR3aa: CASSLRGDHLGDQPQHF
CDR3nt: TGTGCCAGCAGCTTGAGGGGGGACCATCTCGGAGATCAGCCCCAGCATTTT

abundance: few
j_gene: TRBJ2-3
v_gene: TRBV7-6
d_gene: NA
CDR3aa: CASSPIAFATDTQYF
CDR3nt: TGTGCCAGCAGCCCCATAGCATTCGCCACAGATACGCAGTATTTT

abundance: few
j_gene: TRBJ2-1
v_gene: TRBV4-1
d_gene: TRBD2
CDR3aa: CASSQDRRGGSYNEQFF
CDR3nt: TGCGCCAGCAGCCAAGATAGGCGGGGGGGTTCCTACAATGAGCAGTTCTTC

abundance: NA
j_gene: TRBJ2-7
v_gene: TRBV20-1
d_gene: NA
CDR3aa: CSAQKPTYEQYF
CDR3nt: TGCAGTGCTCAAAAACCCACCTACGAGCAGTACTTC

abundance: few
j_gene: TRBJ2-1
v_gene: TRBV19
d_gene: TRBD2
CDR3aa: CASSIDPLGLAGRSSYNEQFF
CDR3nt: TGTGCCAGTAGTATAGATCCCCTGGGACTAGCGGGGAGGAGCTCCTACAATGAGCAGTTCTTC

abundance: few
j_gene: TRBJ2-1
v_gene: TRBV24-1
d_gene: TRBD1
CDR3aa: CATSDRRTGGFNEQFF
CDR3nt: TGTGCCACCAGTGACCGCCGGACAGGGGGGTTCAATGAGCAGTTCTTC

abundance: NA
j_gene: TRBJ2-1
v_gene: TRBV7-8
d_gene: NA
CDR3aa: CASSLVAPYNEQFF
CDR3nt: TGTGCCAGCAGCTTAGTAGCACCGTACAATGAGCAGTTCTTC

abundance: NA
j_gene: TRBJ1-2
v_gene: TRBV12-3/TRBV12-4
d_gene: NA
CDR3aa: CASSRNRNTWGGYTF
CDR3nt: TGTGCCAGCAGCAGAAACAGGAACACCTGGGGGGGCTACACCTTC

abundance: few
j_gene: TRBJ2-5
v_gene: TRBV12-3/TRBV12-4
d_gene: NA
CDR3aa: CASSLGLNRVQETQYF
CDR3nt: TGTGCCAGCAGTTTAGGGCTAAACAGGGTTCAAGAGACCCAGTACTTC

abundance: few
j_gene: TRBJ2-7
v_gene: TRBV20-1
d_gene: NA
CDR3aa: CSARVRGSYEQYF
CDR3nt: TGCAGTGCTAGAGTCCGGGGTTCCTACGAGCAGTACTTC

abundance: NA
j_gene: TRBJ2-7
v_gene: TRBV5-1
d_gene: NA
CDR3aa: CASSSDNYEQYF
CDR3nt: TGCGCCAGCAGCTCAGATAACTACGAGCAGTACTTC

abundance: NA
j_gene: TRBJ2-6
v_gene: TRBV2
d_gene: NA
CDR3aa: CASTPGDAGANVLTF
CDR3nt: TGTGCCAGCACCCCAGGGGACGCTGGGGCCAACGTCCTGACTTTC

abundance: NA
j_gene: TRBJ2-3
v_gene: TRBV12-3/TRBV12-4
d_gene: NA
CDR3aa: CASSFQRGTDTQYF
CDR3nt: TGTGCCAGCAGTTTCCAGCGGGGCACAGATACGCAGTATTTT

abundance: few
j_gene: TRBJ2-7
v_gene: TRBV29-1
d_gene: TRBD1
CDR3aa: CSVGRDRGLQQYF
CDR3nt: TGCAGCGTTGGACGGGACAGGGGCTTGCAGCAGTACTTC

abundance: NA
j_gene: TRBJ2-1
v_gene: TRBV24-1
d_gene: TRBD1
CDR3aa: CATSGRTGGRKDNEQFF
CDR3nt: TGTGCCACCAGTGGTAGGACAGGGGGTAGAAAGGACAATGAGCAGTTCTTC

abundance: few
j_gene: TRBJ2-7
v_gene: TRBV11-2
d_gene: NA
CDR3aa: CASSLEYGSGGEQYF
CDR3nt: TGTGCCAGCAGCTTAGAGTATGGTAGCGGAGGCGAGCAGTACTTC